A selection of T cell receptor beta chains follows, all from one sample in a study of T cells in Graves' hyperthyroidism and ophthalmopathy. TCRdb itself ran the multiplex PCR reads through MiXCR, one entry per CDR3 protein. In the table there are 450,000 to 600,000 distinct CDR3 sequences, roughly 21% of which are singletons. Specimen: blood. All receptors come from a man aged 35-49 years with Graves' ophthalmopathy. Each CDR3 is given without its conserved first and last residue.

j_gene: TRBJ2-1
v_gene: TRBV20-1
CDR3aa: SASGAFSNEQF

j_gene: TRBJ2-3
v_gene: TRBV6-2/TRBV6-3
CDR3aa: ATPRAGGGLDTQY

j_gene: TRBJ1-6
v_gene: TRBV6-5
CDR3aa: ASSYESRGSPLH

j_gene: TRBJ1-1
v_gene: TRBV5-1
CDR3aa: ASSLNGVEAF

j_gene: TRBJ2-3
v_gene: TRBV20-1
CDR3aa: SARDPIRATDTQY

j_gene: TRBJ1-1
v_gene: TRBV28
CDR3aa: ASSFPARPGKGNTEAF

j_gene: TRBJ2-2
v_gene: TRBV5-1
CDR3aa: ASSLEAPDTGELF

j_gene: TRBJ2-3
v_gene: TRBV20-1
CDR3aa: SALTGDTQY

j_gene: TRBJ2-2
v_gene: TRBV7-2
CDR3aa: ASSQDWDRGRSVIGELF

j_gene: TRBJ1-4
v_gene: TRBV7-6
CDR3aa: ASSGTGGVWISGGGDEKLF

j_gene: TRBJ1-1
v_gene: TRBV6-1
CDR3aa: ASGGTGGLNTEAF

j_gene: TRBJ1-4
v_gene: TRBV12-3/TRBV12-4
CDR3aa: ASSGTGLNAKLF

j_gene: TRBJ1-1
v_gene: TRBV6-1
CDR3aa: ASSRRPVGMNTEAF

j_gene: TRBJ2-5
v_gene: TRBV12-3/TRBV12-4
CDR3aa: ASSFGLAAETQY

j_gene: TRBJ2-3
v_gene: TRBV5-5
CDR3aa: ASSLRGIDTQY

j_gene: TRBJ1-5
v_gene: TRBV19
CDR3aa: ASNRGGNSNQPQH